The next 8 T cell receptor beta chains were all read from a single sample in a study of Graves' ophthalmopathy and Graves' hyperthyroidism. Scientists amplified the TCR beta CDR3 regions from RNA transcripts. HTBI primers primed a first-round RT-PCR, and a second-round multiplex PCR followed. TCRdb redid the calling of the multiplex PCR reads with MiXCR, one entry per CDR3 protein. Of 650,000 to 900,000 distinct CDR3 sequences in the sample, 40% were seen once. Sequencing was performed on peripheral blood. The source of these receptors is an adult man with Graves' ophthalmopathy.

The chain carries TRBV25-1 and TRBJ1-6; D perhaps matches TRBD1 (5 bases). The germline CDR1 and CDR2 sequences are MGHDK and SYGVNS. V gave up 4 bases and J gave up 10 bases, with 20 bases separating them. The CDR3 totals 16 residues. In DNA, the CDR3 is TGTGCCAGCAGTGCGCGGGAGGGGCACAGTCCCTCACCCCTCCACTTT. It translates to CASSAREGHSPSPLHF.

This clonotype turned up a few times. The V and J genes are TRBV24-1 and TRBJ2-2, with D unclear. CDR3 length equals 12 residues. The germline gives CDR1 KGHDR, CDR2 SFDVKD. V was clipped by 5 bases and J by 3 bases, with 3 bases between them. The CDR3, as DNA: TGTGCCACCAGTGCAGACACCGGGGAGCTGTTTTTT. The encoded protein is CATSADTGELFF.

The table lists this clonotype with many counts. The V call is TRBV2, the J call TRBJ2-5, with D hard to call. V lost 5 bases and J 5 bases, leaving 15 bases between the germline ends. The CDR3 consists of 14 residues. Germline values: CDR1 SNHLY, CDR2 FYNNEI. DNA for the CDR3: TGTGCCAGCAGTCTCAGTTCGGTGAGCGAGACCCAGTACTTC. It translates to CASSLSSVSETQYF.

About this clonotype: A much larger clone differs from this one at a single base, so this may be a read error. The chain carries TRBV10-2 and TRBJ1-2, with TRBD1 as a possible D gene (5 bases). CDR3 length: 14 residues. Germline lookup yields CDR1 WSHSY and CDR2 SAAADI. The DNA of the CDR3 is TGTGCCAGCAGCACAGGTGACGGACTAGGTGGCTACACCTTC. Translated, it gives CASSTGDGLGGYTF.

This clonotype has a count of ten or more. This chain's CDR3 is CSVESSFLSDYGYTF. DNA of the CDR3: TGCAGCGTTGAAAGCTCGTTCCTTTCCGACTATGGCTACACCTTC. The chain employs TRBV29-1 and TRBJ1-2, with unresolved D. The germline V gene encodes CDR1 SQVTM and CDR2 ANQGSEA. This CDR3 contains 15 residues. Deletions cut 2 bases from V and 3 bases from J, with 16 bases between.

This clonotype was seen many times. Mismatch with germline at one junction end may stem from a read error. The chain is built from TRBV7-9 and TRBJ2-2; D possibly uses TRBD1 or TRBD2 (5 bases each). This CDR3 has 14 amino acids. CDR1 and CDR2 (germline): SEHNR, FQNEAQ (reference sequence). DNA of the CDR3: TGCGCCAGCAGCCGCATTTGGGGGACCGGGGAGCTGTTTTTT. It codes for CASSRIWGTGELFF.

This clonotype has a count of ten or more. Written as DNA, the CDR3 is TGTGCCATCAGTGATCAACTAGCGGGTCCATCAGGGACCCAGTACTTC. Protein product: CAISDQLAGPSGTQYF. The chain uses TRBV10-3 and TRBJ2-5; 9 bases are a match to TRBD2. The trim removed 3 bases at V and 7 bases at J, leaving 12 bases unmatched. Looked up from germline, CDR1 is ENHRY and CDR2 is SYGVKD. This CDR3 region has 16 residues.

The CDR3 spells CSARKGGGQPQHF. The CDR3 DNA reads TGCAGTGCTAGAAAGGGGGGGGGACAGCCCCAGCATTTT. The chain couples TRBV20-1 to TRBJ1-5, with a weak D call TRBD1 (6 bases). Germline assignment: CDR1 DFQATT and CDR2 SNEGSKA (reference sequence). The V gene lost 2 bases and the J gene lost 7 bases, with 12 bases spanning the gap. The CDR3 is made up of 13 amino acids.